This TCR beta chain was sequenced for a study of T cells in Graves' hyperthyroidism and ophthalmopathy. Amplification targeted TCR beta CDR3 regions from RNA transcripts. A first-round RT-PCR of the TCR CDR3 used the HTBI primer set. MiXCR, run by TCRdb on the multiplex PCR reads, gives a single entry per CDR3 protein. The table has around 600,000 distinct CDR3 sequences, 14% seen once. The germline V gene encodes CDR1 MGHDK and CDR2 SYGVNS. CDR3 length: 14 residues. Trimming took 2 bases from V and 2 from J, leaving 10 bases between them. Clinical symptoms, serum thyroxine and TRAb, thyroid ultrasound and orbital computed tomography were used for the diagnoses.

The rearrangement joins TRBV25-1 to TRBJ2-7, with unresolved D. The TCR sequence derives from a woman between 18 and 30 years old with Graves' ophthalmopathy. The sample taken for sequencing was blood. The CDR3 DNA reads TGTGCCAGCAGTGAACCCGCTACCACCTACGAGCAGTACTTC. This codes for CASSEPATTYEQYF.